One TCR beta chain is described in this entry. Antigen unknown. The data stem from a study of memory CD4+ T cells and cytomegalovirus serostatus. Whole-study results and caveats: Median bootstrapped AUC for CMV status was about 0.95 originally, 0.75 to 0.91 US-trained.

Single viable CD3+CD4+CD8-CD45RO+ cells were sorted as the memory CD4+ T cells. The CDR3 is 11 residues long. The V gene's germline CDR1 is SQVTM and CDR2 ANQGSEA. V dropped 7 bases and J dropped 7; count of bases not matched to a gene: 6. Clones were read by immunoSEQ multiplex PCR, and TCRdb kept only the in-frame ones, dropping some. Of approximately 46,000 clones in the sample, approximately 81% are singletons; the top ten hold roughly 1.2%. The source is an adult in good health and CMV-seropositive. Specimen: memory CD4+ T cells from blood. The chain is built from TRBV29-1 and TRBJ2-7, with 8 bases that match TRBD1. CDR3 loop: CSGRGPGEQYF. The CDR3 region has the DNA TGCAGCGGCAGGGGGCCAGGGGAGCAGTACTTC.